This T cell receptor (beta chain) was recovered during a study of blood T cells in healthy people across ages. Overall study context: About one barcoded beta molecule per two T cells was the capture yield of template switching. The study's findings and limits: It was not possible, with unsorted PBMCs, to conclusively compare naive and antigen-experienced cells.

The study drew donors from healthy Caucasian individuals in Russia aged roughly 6 to 90. Primers used in a second PCR of about 7 to 11 cycles were a sample-barcoded 5' primer and a J-beta primer mix. TCRdb re-analysed the 5' RACE reads in MiXCR, keeping a single row per CDR3 protein. This sample has around 1,100,000 distinct CDR3 sequences, with under 40% found just once. This clonotype was observed a few times. Its target is unknown. This CDR3 comprises 17 residues. The ends were cut back, 9 bases at V and 5 bases at J, with 27 bases in the middle. The V gene's germline CDR1 is MNHNY and CDR2 SVGAGI (reference sequence).

The clonotype originates from a man between 18 and 35 years old in good health. The rearrangement joins TRBV6-6 to TRBJ2-3; maybe TRBD2 (5 bases). The sequenced sample was blood. The CDR3 DNA reads TGTGCCAGTACGGATGCCGGTCGCGGGCGCTCCGGAGATACGCAGTATTTT. Translating gives CASTDAGRGRSGDTQYF.